This entry lists 28 T cell receptor beta chains sequenced from one sample in a study of OX40 agonist ivuxolimab in advanced cancers. Repertoires were generated with immunoSEQ multiplex PCR, while TCRdb's copy carries only in-frame clones and drops some. The table shows around 60,000 clones, with around 83% occurring only once. The starting material was CD4+ or CD8+ T cells sorted from blood, obtained in a trial of the OX40 agonist ivuxolimab. All receptors derive from an adult with an advanced solid tumor such as melanoma, head and neck, liver or kidney cancer.

Notes on this clone: The same CDR3 arises from other DNA sequences in this sample as well. The V and J genes are TRBV5-1 and TRBJ1-6, with TRBD1 matching over 7 bases. The junction had 2 bases not matched to a gene; V was cut back by 2 bases and J by 9 bases. The CDR3 extends over 13 amino acids. CDR1 and CDR2 (germline): SGHRS, YFSETQ. The CDR3 loop reads CASSLGGSSPLHF. CDR3 nucleotides: TGCGCCAGCAGCTTAGGGGGCAGTTCACCCCTCCACTTT.

This sequence joins TRBV5-5 and TRBJ1-5; tentatively, D is TRBD1 (6 bases). CDR1 and CDR2 (germline): SGHKS, YYEKEE (reference sequence). V gave up 2 bases and J gave up 2 bases, with 8 bases separating them. The CDR3 extends over 14 amino acids. The DNA for the CDR3 is TGTGCCAGCAGCTTCGCAGGGGGCAATCAGCCCCAGCATTTT. Translating gives CASSFAGGNQPQHF. The full variable domain, its missing parts supplied by reference TRBV5-5 and TRBJ1-5, is DAGVTQSPTHLIKTRGQQVTLRCSPISGHKSVSWYQQVLGQGPQFIFQYYEKEERGRGNFPDRFSARQFPNYSSELNVNALLLGDSALYLCASSFAGGNQPQHFGDGTRLSIL.

The chain is built from TRBV5-6 and TRBJ2-5, with 7 bases aligning to TRBD2. CDR1 is SGHDT, CDR2 YYEEEE, per germline. V dropped 4 bases and J dropped 1; count of bases not matched to a gene: 7. The CDR3 length is 15 residues. In nucleotides, the CDR3 is TGTGCCAGCAGCACTTTAGCGGGTCCCCAAGAGACCCAGTACTTC. The encoded protein is CASSTLAGPQETQYF. The full variable domain, completed using reference TRBV5-6 and TRBJ2-5, is DAGVTQSPTHLIKTRGQQVTLRCSPKSGHDTVSWYQQALGQGPQFIFQYYEEEERQRGNFPDRFSGHQFPNYSSELNVNALLLGDSALYLCASSTLAGPQETQYFGPGTRLLVL.

V is TRBV7-2 and J is TRBJ1-5; TRBD1 aligns across 7 bases. Germline CDR1 reads SGHTA; CDR2 reads FQGNSA. This CDR3 has 16 residues. V shed 5 bases and J 2 bases; nucleotides not matched to a gene: 9. CDR3 region: CASSPATGTGNQPQHF. CDR3 nucleotides: TGTGCCAGCAGCCCCGCGACAGGGACGGGCAATCAGCCCCAGCATTTT.

The CDR3 bases are TGTGCCAGTAGTATGGTTGAGGGCAGGGCCACTGAAGCTTTCTTT. Translating it yields CASSMVEGRATEAFF. This rearrangement joins TRBV19 to TRBJ1-1, with a tentative D call TRBD1 (5 bases). This CDR3 region has 15 residues. From germline, CDR1 is LNHDA and CDR2 SQIVND (reference sequence). The germline V and J ends were trimmed by 3 bases and 4 bases, with 15 bases remaining between them.

This clone was found once. The rearrangement uses TRBV18 and TRBJ2-7; 10 bases match TRBD1. The CDR3 runs 14 residues. Germline trimming cut 3 bases from V and 3 bases from J; bases unmatched to any gene: 2. In germline, CDR1 is KGHSH, CDR2 LQKENI. CDR3 sequence: CASSPGTGDYEQYF. For the CDR3, the DNA is TGTGCCAGCTCACCTGGGACAGGGGACTACGAGCAGTACTTC.

The table lists this clone with a count of one. V usage is TRBV6-5 and J usage is TRBJ2-3, with D hard to call. Trimming removed 2 bases from V and 2 bases from J, with 5 bases in between. The germline V gene has CDR1 MNHEY and CDR2 SVGAGI. This CDR3 has 13 amino acids. This CDR3 reads CASSYDHTDTQYF. CDR3 DNA: TGTGCCAGCAGTTACGACCACACAGATACGCAGTATTTT.

V gene TRBV2 combines with J gene TRBJ2-5; D is unresolved. CDR1 and CDR2 from the germline V gene are SNHLY and FYNNEI. This CDR3 spans 14 amino acids. V was clipped by 5 bases and J by 0 bases, with 10 bases between them. The CDR3 region has the DNA TGTGCCAGCAGTTTCTCATCGTACCAAGAGACCCAGTACTTC. Its translation: CASSFSSYQETQYF.

The chain links TRBV4-1 to TRBJ2-5; 7 bases match TRBD2. From germline, CDR1 is MGHRA and CDR2 YSYEKL. CDR3 length: 17 amino acids. Trimming removed 4 bases from V and 2 bases from J; junction bases left unmatched: 13. CDR3: CASSPHEGGRGQETQYF. For the CDR3, the DNA is TGCGCCAGCAGCCCACATGAAGGTGGGCGGGGGCAAGAGACCCAGTACTTC.

V usage is TRBV5-1 and J usage is TRBJ1-2; no clear D. Germline V CDR1 and CDR2: SGHRS, YFSETQ. Trimming shortened V by 0 bases and J by 5 bases, and 5 bases separated the two germline ends. The CDR3 runs 12 residues. The CDR3 here is CASSLEPYGYTF. The DNA of the CDR3 is TGCGCCAGCAGCTTGGAGCCGTATGGCTACACCTTC.

The chain's CDR3 is CASSPQRGETQYF. CDR3 sequence (DNA): TGTGCCAGCAGCCCCCAGAGGGGAGAGACCCAGTACTTC. This chain uses TRBV7-3 with TRBJ2-5; D possibly matches TRBD1 or TRBD2 (5 bases each). V shed 5 bases and J shed 4 bases, with 11 bases lying between them. Germline lookup yields CDR1 SGHTA and CDR2 FQGTGA. The CDR3 is made up of 13 amino acids. Filled out from reference TRBV7-3 and TRBJ2-5, the complete variable domain reads GAGVSQTPSNKVTEKGKYVELRCDPISGHTALYWYRQSLGQGPEFLIYFQGTGAADDSGLPNDRFFAVRPEGSVSTLKIQRTERGDSAVYLCASSPQRGETQYFGPGTRLLVL.

The chain uses TRBV7-2 and TRBJ2-7; D might be TRBD1 (6 bases). Looked up from germline, CDR1 is SGHTA and CDR2 is FQGNSA. The CDR3 sequence is 16 residues long. The ends were cut back, 3 bases at V and 4 bases at J, with 19 bases in the middle. CDR3 sequence (DNA): TGTGCCAGCAGCTTGAACCGGGACATAGGAAAATACGAGCAGTACTTC. Its protein product is CASSLNRDIGKYEQYF.

The chain links TRBV7-9 to TRBJ2-7, with 10 positions matching TRBD1. In germline, CDR1 is SEHNR, CDR2 FQNEAQ (reference sequence). The length of the CDR3 is 16 residues. Trimming took 5 bases from V and 7 from J; bases not matched to a gene: 14. CDR3 DNA: TGTGCCAGCAGCGCGGGGACAGGGGCCCGACAAGAGGAGCAGTACTTC. Encoded protein: CASSAGTGARQEEQYF.

The V and J genes are TRBV6-1 and TRBJ1-6; TRBD1 is a possible D gene (6 bases). The CDR3 runs to 13 residues. Trimming pared 8 bases from V and 7 bases from J, leaving 12 bases between. Germline V gene data show CDR1 as MNHNS and CDR2 as SASEGT. CDR3 DNA: TGTGCCAGCGGGGGCCTGGGGAATTCACCCCTCCACTTT. Its translation: CASGGLGNSPLHF.

The chain recombines TRBV10-3 with TRBJ1-6, with TRBD1 matching over 8 bases. Germline V gene sequence: CDR1 ENHRY, CDR2 SYGVKD. Trimming at V came to 0 bases and at J to 9 bases, leaving 1 base not matched to a gene. The length of the CDR3 is 14 residues. The CDR3 sequence: CAISESTGVSPLHF. CDR3 sequence (DNA): TGTGCCATCAGTGAGTCGACAGGGGTTTCACCCCTCCACTTT.

The table lists this clone with a count of one. The chain couples TRBV19 to TRBJ1-3; TRBD1 might be the D (5 bases). The V gene lost 9 bases and the J gene lost 3 bases, with 18 bases spanning the gap. The CDR3 runs 15 residues. In germline, CDR1 is LNHDA, CDR2 SQIVND (reference sequence). The CDR3 loop is CASGQGALGGNTIYF. CDR3 bases: TGTGCCAGCGGACAAGGGGCCCTAGGTGGAAACACCATATATTTT.

The rearrangement links TRBV29-1 to TRBJ2-7; D gene uncertain. Germline-derived CDR1 and CDR2 are SQVTM and ANQGSEA. This CDR3 has 13 amino acids. Trimming shortened V by 0 bases and J by 1 base, and 7 bases separated the two germline ends. CDR3 coding DNA: TGCAGCGTTGAAGATCCGAATTCCTACGAGCAGTACTTC. It codes for CSVEDPNSYEQYF.

Concerning this clone: Other DNA sequences in the same sample also yield this CDR3. The chain has TRBV7-9 and TRBJ2-2; weak D call: TRBD1 (6 bases). The CDR3 length is 16 residues. With 2 bases removed from V and 2 bases from J, the gap between germline ends came to 12 bases. Germline CDR1 is SEHNR and CDR2 is FQNEAQ (reference sequence). CDR3 DNA: TGTGCCAGCAGCTTACAGGGGACCTCAAACACCGGGGAGCTGTTTTTT. Its protein is CASSLQGTSNTGELFF.

J is TRBJ2-1 and V is TRBV7-6; no reliable D call. CDR1 SGHVS and CDR2 FNYEAQ come from the germline V gene. CDR3 size: 16 residues. Trimming pared 6 bases from V and 2 bases from J, leaving 17 bases between. CDR3 sequence: CASSQTPVWAYNEQFF. The DNA of the CDR3 is TGTGCCAGCAGTCAGACACCCGTCTGGGCCTACAATGAGCAGTTCTTC. The complete variable domain, with remaining parts taken from reference TRBV7-6 and TRBJ2-1, reads GAGVSQSPRYKVTKRGQDVALRCDPISGHVSLYWYRQALGQGPEFLTYFNYEAQQDKSGLPNDRFSAERPEGSISTLTIQRTEQRDSAMYRCASSQTPVWAYNEQFFGPGTRLTVL.

This chain joins TRBV5-1 and TRBJ2-5, with no clear D. V lost 7 bases, J lost 2 bases, and 18 bases lay in between. The germline V gene encodes CDR1 SGHRS and CDR2 YFSETQ. The CDR3 runs to 15 residues. The chain's CDR3 is CASHKSPGTQETQYF. As DNA, the CDR3 is TGCGCCAGCCATAAGTCCCCAGGTACTCAAGAGACCCAGTACTTC.

The gene calls are TRBV18 and TRBJ2-7, with D perhaps matching TRBD2 (6 bases). Trimming pared 2 bases from V and 2 bases from J, leaving 13 bases between. There are 15 residues in the CDR3. Germline V CDR1 and CDR2: KGHSH, LQKENI. The CDR3 DNA reads TGTGCCAGCTCACCAGGAGGGCAGCCCCCCTACGAGCAGTACTTC. Its translation: CASSPGGQPPYEQYF.

The chain recombines TRBV7-2 with TRBJ1-1, with 8 positions matching TRBD1. V dropped 4 bases and J dropped 5; count of bases not matched to a gene: 9. This CDR3 has 15 amino acids. Germline V CDR1 and CDR2: SGHTA, FQGNSA. The CDR3 DNA sequence: TGTGCCAGCAGCTCCGGACAGGGTTGGGGGACTGAAGCTTTCTTT. Encoded protein: CASSSGQGWGTEAFF.

The genes are TRBV15 and TRBJ1-5; D is undetermined. Germline V CDR1 and CDR2: LNHNV, YYDKDF (reference sequence). Trimming took 8 bases from V and 7 from J, leaving 15 bases between them. This CDR3 has 13 amino acids. The CDR3: CATLHYWEQPQHF. CDR3 DNA sequence: TGTGCCACCCTCCACTATTGGGAACAGCCCCAGCATTTT.

This clone was seen once. V usage is TRBV19 and J usage is TRBJ2-7, with a tentative D call TRBD1 (5 bases). Trimming removed 3 bases from V and 2 bases from J, with 17 bases in between. In germline, CDR1 is LNHDA, CDR2 SQIVND (reference sequence). The CDR3 length is 16 residues. As DNA, the CDR3 is TGTGCCAGTAGTATTAGGTGGGGCGCGAGGACCTACGAGCAGTACTTC. It codes for CASSIRWGARTYEQYF.

A single count supports this clone. The rearrangement joins TRBV5-1 to TRBJ1-5, with D hard to call. This CDR3 contains 15 residues. The germline CDR1 and CDR2 sequences are SGHRS and YFSETQ. Trimming left V 0 bases short and J 1 base short, with 8 bases between. CDR3 sequence: CASSLVSGSNQPQHF. For the CDR3, the DNA is TGCGCCAGCAGCTTGGTGTCGGGGAGCAATCAGCCCCAGCATTTT.

V is TRBV30 and J is TRBJ1-4; 8 bases fit TRBD1. This CDR3 has 13 amino acids. Trimming removed 5 bases from V and 3 bases from J; junction bases left unmatched: 2. From germline, CDR1 is GTSNPN and CDR2 SVGIG (reference sequence). The CDR3 loop is CAWAGGSNEKLFF. The CDR3 nucleotides read TGTGCCTGGGCAGGGGGCTCTAATGAAAAACTGTTTTTT.

The V gene is TRBV5-1, the J gene TRBJ2-2; D is ambiguous. This CDR3 has 15 amino acids. Germline loops: CDR1 SGHRS, CDR2 YFSETQ. V lost 2 bases and J lost 0, with 8 bases in between. The CDR3, as DNA: TGCGCCAGCAGCTTACAGAACGCGAACACCGGGGAGCTGTTTTTT. This codes for CASSLQNANTGELFF.

V gene TRBV7-2 combines with J gene TRBJ2-3; 7 bases match TRBD2. Germline-derived CDR1 and CDR2 are SGHTA and FQGNSA. V lost 2 bases and J lost 6; bases outside the gene matches: 11. The CDR3 totals 16 residues. CDR3 coding DNA: TGTGCCAGCAGCTTAATCCTTCGGGGAGGGGCCGATACGCAGTATTTT. Amino acids: CASSLILRGGADTQYF.